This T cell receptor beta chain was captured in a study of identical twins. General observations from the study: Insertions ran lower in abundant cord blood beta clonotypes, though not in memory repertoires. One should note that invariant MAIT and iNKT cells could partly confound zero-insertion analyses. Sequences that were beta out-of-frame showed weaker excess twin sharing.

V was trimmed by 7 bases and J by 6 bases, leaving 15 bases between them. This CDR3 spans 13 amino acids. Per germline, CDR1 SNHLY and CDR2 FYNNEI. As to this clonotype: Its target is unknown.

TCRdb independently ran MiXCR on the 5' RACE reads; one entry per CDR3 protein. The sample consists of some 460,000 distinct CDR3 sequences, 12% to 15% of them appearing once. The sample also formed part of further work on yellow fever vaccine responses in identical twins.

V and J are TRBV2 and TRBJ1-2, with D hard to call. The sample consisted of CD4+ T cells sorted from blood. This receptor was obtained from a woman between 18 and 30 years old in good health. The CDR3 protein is CASMGLPGNGYTF. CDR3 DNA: TGTGCCAGCATGGGCCTTCCGGGAAATGGCTACACCTTC.